A selection of T cell receptor beta chains follows, all from one sample in a study of Ad26.COV2.S vaccination and SARS-CoV-2 variants. Libraries were prepared by immunoSEQ multiplex PCR; TCRdb keeps only in-frame clonotypes and omits some of them. The table records about 350,000 clones, under 95% of them present only once. Source: peripheral blood, taken after recovery from COVID-19. These TCRs come from a human donor who had recovered from COVID-19. The CDR3 runs from the conserved cysteine through the conserved F or W. A D gene is named only where the DNA matches it firmly. For some rows the clone size is stated as once, few or many, or as a class when expanded; others skip it.

v_gene	j_gene	d_gene	abundance	CDR3aa
TRBV7-8	TRBJ2-4	.	.	CASSLLRGKNIQYF
TRBV19	TRBJ1-3	.	.	CASSTRKGSGNTIYF
TRBV27	TRBJ1-1	.	.	CASSSPFSGRTEAFF
TRBV19	TRBJ1-4	TRBD1	.	CASSIAQGRKNEKLFF
TRBV4-1	TRBJ2-7	TRBD1	.	CASSQGGTASYEQYF
TRBV18	TRBJ1-1	.	.	CASSGGEGTEAFF
TRBV6-5	TRBJ2-1	TRBD1	.	CAIRSGTGYNEQFF
TRBV3-1/TRBV3-2	TRBJ1-5	.	.	CASSQGTFSNQPQHF
TRBV11-2	TRBJ1-2	.	.	CASSLDGANYGYTF
TRBV12-5	TRBJ2-7	.	.	CASGPPMDGRLSYEQYF
TRBV6-5	TRBJ2-1	.	.	CASSYGAYNEQFF
TRBV7-9	TRBJ2-4	.	.	CASSPVSVLAKNIQYF
TRBV27	TRBJ1-1	.	.	CASSPAGQGNTEAFF
TRBV7-2	TRBJ2-1	.	.	CASSFSVEQFF
TRBV19	TRBJ1-2	.	.	CASSIALGGTYGYTF
TRBV27	TRBJ2-1	.	once	CASSPGLSGYNEQFF